Below, one T cell receptor beta chain is given with its context. This record belongs to a study of T cells in Graves' hyperthyroidism and ophthalmopathy. In the study overall: The blood sample was taken at first diagnosis, before treatment began.

Amplification of TCR beta CDR3 regions was performed using RNA transcripts as template. The HTBI primer set was used in a first-round RT-PCR of the TCR CDR3. TCRdb re-analysed the multiplex PCR reads in MiXCR, keeping a single row per CDR3 protein. The table includes 300,000 to 400,000 distinct CDR3 sequences, about 14% detected once. The PBMCs were sourced from fresh peripheral blood (less than 11 ml). CDR1 and CDR2 from the germline V gene are PRHDT and FYEKMQ (reference sequence). The CDR3 length is 12 residues. Trimming at V came to 10 bases and at J to 5 bases, leaving 6 bases not matched to a gene.

This receptor was taken from a woman in her twenties or thirties with Graves' ophthalmopathy. V and J are TRBV13 and TRBJ2-7, with 9 positions matching TRBD2. Material: blood. The CDR3 DNA is TGTGCCACTTCCGGGACTAGCAACGAGCAGTACTTC. Amino acids: CATSGTSNEQYF.